The 8 T cell receptor beta chains below were found in one sample sequenced in a study of a mutant IDH1 vaccine in newly diagnosed glioma. The method was immunoSEQ multiplex PCR; TCRdb's version includes in-frame clones alone and lacks a portion of them. The top ten clones hold 5.3% of a sample with about 88,000 clones, roughly 80% of them seen once. The sample's time point: baseline, week 1 (first vaccination visit). Stated treatment: pre-vaccination baseline after standard-of-care therapy. Sequencing used PBMCs, obtained from a glioma patient treated with radiotherapy, temozolomide or both. The receptors come from a man between 35 and 55 years old with glioma. Some clones in this sample may be carry-over from other donors' samples.

The genes are TRBV27 and TRBJ2-7; TRBD2 is a possible D gene (6 bases). V lost 5 bases and J lost 4, with 12 bases in between. The length of the CDR3 is 13 residues. Germline V gene lookup returns CDR1 MNHEY and CDR2 SMNVEV (reference sequence). CDR3 in DNA: TGTGCCAGCAGTGTCCGGGGGATTTACGAGCAGTACTTC. Its translation is CASSVRGIYEQYF.

V is TRBV6-5 and J is TRBJ1-4; D ambiguous. Deletions cut 3 bases from V and 0 bases from J, with 8 bases between. The CDR3 length is 15 residues. Germline loops: CDR1 MNHEY, CDR2 SVGAGI. The CDR3 is CASSYSTSTNEKLFF. DNA of the CDR3: TGTGCCAGCAGTTATTCGACATCAACTAATGAAAAACTGTTTTTT.

This chain links TRBV13 with TRBJ1-2; the match to TRBD1 covers 7 bases. Germline assignment: CDR1 PRHDT and CDR2 FYEKMQ (reference sequence). The CDR3 length is 12 residues. Germline trimming cut 5 bases from V and 8 bases from J; bases unmatched to any gene: 5. The CDR3 here is CASSAQGYGYTF. The CDR3 bases are TGTGCCAGCAGCGCACAGGGGTACGGCTACACCTTC.

V is TRBV5-1 and J is TRBJ1-1; 7 bases line up with TRBD1. V was pared by 0 bases and J by 6 bases, with 8 bases of the junction left unmatched. The length of the CDR3 is 15 residues. CDR1 SGHRS and CDR2 YFSETQ come from the germline V gene. CDR3 DNA sequence: TGCGCCAGCAGCTTGGGCCAACCTGGGACAGCTGAAGCTTTCTTT. Its translation is CASSLGQPGTAEAFF.

The chain has TRBV15 and TRBJ1-4; unclear D gene. This CDR3 region has 15 residues. The ends were cut back, 0 bases at V and 5 bases at J, with 10 bases in the middle. From germline, CDR1 is LNHNV and CDR2 YYDKDF (reference sequence). The CDR3 here is CATSRDWKVNEKLFF. The CDR3 region has the DNA TGTGCCACCAGCAGAGATTGGAAAGTAAATGAAAAACTGTTTTTT.

This rearrangement joins TRBV18 to TRBJ1-5, with D maybe TRBD1 (6 bases). The CDR3 spans 15 residues. Deletions cut 4 bases from V and 5 bases from J, with 15 bases between. Germline V CDR1 and CDR2: KGHSH, LQKENI. The chain's CDR3 is CASSRPGAGDQPQHF. In nucleotides, the CDR3 is TGTGCCAGCTCACGACCCGGGGCAGGGGATCAGCCCCAGCATTTT.

The chain couples TRBV30 to TRBJ2-3; D may correspond to TRBD1 or TRBD2 (5 bases each). Trimming removed 1 base from V and 4 bases from J, with 15 bases in between. In germline, CDR1 is GTSNPN, CDR2 SVGIG (reference sequence). This CDR3 is built from 15 residues. CDR3 DNA: TGTGCCTGGAGTGGACTAAGGGGAGTATCAGATACGCAGTATTTT. Amino acids: CAWSGLRGVSDTQYF.

The rearrangement links TRBV11-3 to TRBJ2-3; possible D gene TRBD1, 8 bases. The CDR3 length is 18 residues. From germline, CDR1 is SGHNT and CDR2 YENEEA. With 1 base removed from V and 0 bases from J, the gap between germline ends came to 17 bases. Written as DNA, the CDR3 is TGTGCCAGCAGCTTAGCACAGGGGGGGACCGCTAGCACAGATACGCAGTATTTT. Translated: CASSLAQGGTASTDTQYF.